The rows below give T cell receptor beta chains drawn from one sample of a study of cytomegalovirus exposure and HLA in healthy donors. The method was immunoSEQ multiplex PCR; TCRdb's version includes in-frame clones alone and lacks a portion of them. The sample yields about 120,000 clones, roughly 90% seen once. The sequenced sample was PBMCs. The source of these receptors is a woman aged 18-35 years in good health and CMV-seronegative. Each CDR3 is given with its conserved first and last residue. The D gene is left open where the match is weak. Not all rows give a size; the values are once, few, many and, for expanded clones, a class.

j_call | d_call | v_call | clone_size | cdr3_aa | cdr3_nt
TRBJ2-3 | . | TRBV2 | . | CASRRGGGPVDTQYF | TGTGCCAGCAGGAGGGGGGGAGGGCCGGTAGATACGCAGTATTTT
TRBJ2-1 | . | TRBV11-2 | . | CASSLDGGGVQFF | TGTGCCAGCAGCTTAGATGGGGGAGGAGTGCAGTTCTTC
TRBJ1-2 | . | TRBV7-9 | . | CASSFAGGPGYTF | TGTGCCAGCAGCTTTGCGGGGGGCCCGGGCTACACCTTC
TRBJ2-7 | . | TRBV19 | . | CASSTRFEGSSYEQYF | TGTGCCAGTAGTACCCGTTTTGAGGGCAGCTCCTACGAGCAGTACTTC
TRBJ1-4 | . | TRBV6-1 | . | CASSELRVDGKLFF | TGTGCCAGCAGTGAATTACGGGTAGACGGAAAACTGTTTTTT
TRBJ2-1 | . | TRBV11-3 | . | CASSSRTGHSYNEQFF | TGTGCCAGCAGCTCCAGAACAGGGCACTCCTACAATGAGCAGTTCTTC
TRBJ2-7 | TRBD2 | TRBV6-1 | . | CASSRGTRAMSEQYF | TGTGCCAGCAGTCGTGGGACTAGGGCTATGAGTGAGCAGTACTTC
TRBJ2-7 | TRBD2 | TRBV27 | . | CASQLAGGTYEQYF | TGTGCCAGCCAATTAGCGGGAGGTACCTACGAGCAGTACTTC
TRBJ2-7 | TRBD2 | TRBV7-3 | . | CASSLSGRALHEQYF | TGTGCCAGCAGCCTGAGCGGGAGGGCCTTGCACGAGCAGTACTTC
TRBJ2-7 | TRBD1 | TRBV2 | . | CASYKTGNYEQYF | TGTGCCAGCTATAAGACAGGGAATTACGAGCAGTACTTC
TRBJ2-1 | TRBD1 | TRBV9 | . | CASSDRDRTTSYNEQFF | TGTGCCAGCAGCGACCGGGACAGGACAACCTCCTACAATGAGCAGTTCTTC
TRBJ2-7 | . | TRBV11-3 | . | CASSSGVYEQYF | TGTGCCAGCAGTTCGGGAGTTTACGAGCAGTACTTC
TRBJ2-3 | TRBD2 | TRBV6-5 | . | CASSLAGADTQYF | TGTGCCAGCAGTCTAGCGGGGGCGGATACGCAGTATTTT
TRBJ2-7 | . | TRBV6-1 | once | CASSEFVEISYEQYF | TGTGCCAGCAGTGAATTTGTTGAGATCTCCTACGAGCAGTACTTC
TRBJ2-6 | TRBD1 | TRBV19 | . | CASTSTPGQGYSGANVLTF | TGTGCCAGTACCTCTACGCCGGGACAGGGGTATTCCGGGGCCAACGTCCTGACTTTC
TRBJ2-5 | TRBD2 | TRBV7-7 | . | CASSRGGLAGGMAQETQYF | TGTGCTAGCAGCCGGGGAGGGCTAGCGGGAGGGATGGCCCAAGAGACCCAGTACTTC
TRBJ1-4 | . | TRBV1 | . | CTSSQDNPSGQPYNEKLFF | TGCACCAGCAGCCAAGATAATCCCTCCGGACAGCCTTATAATGAAAAACTGTTTTTT
TRBJ1-3 | TRBD1 | TRBV5-1 | . | CASSLAGQGSGNTIYF | TGCGCCAGCAGCTTGGCCGGACAGGGCTCTGGAAACACCATATATTTT
TRBJ2-7 | TRBD2 | TRBV5-1 | . | CASSGLGGGNEQYF | TGCGCCAGCAGCGGCCTGGGCGGGGGGAACGAGCAGTACTTC
TRBJ2-7 | . | TRBV27 | . | CASSILGWSYEQYF | TGTGCCAGCAGTATACTAGGTTGGTCCTACGAGCAGTACTTC
TRBJ2-7 | TRBD1 | TRBV19 | . | CASSIAGTGKPEQYF | TGTGCCAGTAGTATTGCCGGGACAGGGAAGCCCGAGCAGTACTTC
TRBJ1-2 | TRBD1 | TRBV4-2 | . | CASSQVLGTVDYGYTF | TGTGCCAGCAGCCAAGTCCTGGGGACAGTAGACTATGGCTACACCTTC
TRBJ1-2 | . | TRBV27 | . | CASSFRQGHGYTF | TGTGCCAGCAGTTTTAGGCAGGGTCATGGCTACACCTTC
TRBJ2-7 | TRBD2 | TRBV18 | once | CASSPPGSGDYEQYF | TGTGCCAGCTCACCACCGGGTAGCGGGGACTACGAGCAGTACTTC
TRBJ2-3 | TRBD1 | TRBV28 | . | CASSFPNAGTGPTDTQYF | TGTGCCAGCAGTTTCCCCAACGCCGGGACAGGGCCCACAGATACGCAGTATTTT
TRBJ2-7 | . | TRBV28 | . | CASSMARYEQYF | TGTGCCAGCAGTATGGCCCGTTACGAGCAGTACTTC
TRBJ2-5 | TRBD2 | TRBV28 | once | CASTRRLAVQETQYF | TGTGCCAGCACTCGAAGGCTAGCGGTCCAAGAGACCCAGTACTTC
TRBJ2-7 | TRBD2 | TRBV2 | . | CASSPGTSGYEQYF | TGTGCCAGCAGTCCCGGGACTAGCGGGTACGAGCAGTACTTC
TRBJ2-5 | TRBD1 | TRBV2 | . | CASSAPDRGQETQYF | TGTGCCAGCAGCGCCCCGGACAGGGGGCAGGAGACCCAGTACTTC
TRBJ2-7 | TRBD2 | TRBV18 | . | CASSRGTSGIYSYEQYF | TGTGCCAGCTCAAGAGGGACTAGCGGGATATACTCCTACGAGCAGTACTTC
TRBJ1-2 | . | TRBV5-4 | . | CASSPGGVDYGYTF | TGTGCCAGCAGCCCGGGAGGGGTGGACTATGGCTACACCTTC
TRBJ2-7 | . | TRBV7-9 | . | CASSLGLYSYEQYF | TGTGCCAGCAGCTTAGGGCTGTACTCCTACGAGCAGTACTTC
TRBJ2-7 | . | TRBV27 | . | CASSPEVSYEQYF | TGTGCCAGCAGTCCAGAAGTCTCCTACGAGCAGTACTTC
TRBJ2-3 | TRBD2 | TRBV7-9 | . | CASSLGTSGGSTDTQYF | TGTGCCAGCAGCTTAGGGACTAGCGGGGGAAGCACAGATACGCAGTATTTT
TRBJ2-7 | TRBD1 | TRBV29-1 | . | CSVLGQGALVSYEQYF | TGCAGCGTCCTGGGACAGGGGGCCCTTGTCTCCTACGAGCAGTACTTC
TRBJ2-3 | . | TRBV19 | . | CASRGSVSTDTQYF | TGTGCCAGCCGGGGGAGCGTGAGCACAGATACGCAGTATTTT
TRBJ1-2 | TRBD1 | TRBV27 | many | CASSLGTANYGYTF | TGTGCCAGCAGTCTCGGGACAGCTAACTATGGCTACACCTTC
TRBJ2-7 | TRBD2 | TRBV11-3 | . | CASSPYKGLAGGEQYF | TGTGCCAGCAGCCCATATAAAGGACTAGCGGGAGGCGAGCAGTACTTC
TRBJ1-1 | . | TRBV19 | few | CASSIATGEAFF | TGTGCCAGTAGTATAGCAACAGGTGAAGCTTTCTTT
TRBJ2-2 | . | TRBV18 | . | CASSRRGTVNTGELFF | TGTGCCAGCTCACGTCGGGGGACCGTGAACACCGGGGAGCTGTTTTTT
TRBJ2-7 | . | TRBV30 | . | CAWNRDLTYEQYF | TGTGCCTGGAATCGGGATCTAACCTACGAGCAGTACTTC
TRBJ2-1 | . | TRBV7-9 | . | CASSLVAGANEQFF | TGTGCCAGCAGCTTAGTTGCAGGGGCGAATGAGCAGTTCTTC
TRBJ1-4 | . | TRBV27 | . | CASSFSGGDGEKLFF | TGTGCCAGCAGTTTCTCCGGGGGGGACGGTGAAAAACTGTTTTTT
TRBJ2-1 | . | TRBV5-6 | . | CASSLTPKYDEQFF | TGTGCCAGCAGCTTGACTCCTAAATATGATGAGCAGTTCTTC
TRBJ2-7 | TRBD2 | TRBV28 | . | CASSSRGLAGGFF | TGTGCCAGCAGTTCCAGGGGACTAGCGGGTGGATTCTTC
TRBJ2-7 | . | TRBV11-2 | once | CASSLAAAEQYF | TGTGCCAGCAGCTTAGCGGCGGCCGAGCAGTACTTC
TRBJ1-1 | . | TRBV7-8 | . | CASSLEGVSTEAFF | TGTGCCAGCAGCTTAGAGGGGGTGAGCACTGAAGCTTTCTTT
TRBJ1-1 | . | TRBV6-1 | few | CASSESPGSNTEAFF | TGTGCCAGCAGTGAAAGCCCAGGGTCGAACACTGAAGCTTTCTTT
TRBJ2-7 | . | TRBV19 | . | CASSAIGGSYEQYF | TGTGCCAGTAGCGCGATAGGGGGCTCCTACGAGCAGTACTTC